This T cell receptor beta chain was recovered during a study of CD8+ T cells in alopecia areata. Study overall: Tofacitinib continued for 6 to 18 months and was then withheld for 6 months. Study-wide points: In lesional scalp, particularly from alopecia totalis/universalis, clonality was higher than in normal scalp.

Reverse transcription of extracted RNA yielded cDNA, which provided the sequencing template. Using immunoSEQ multiplex PCR, the repertoire was profiled, and TCRdb retains in-frame clones only, with some absent. This table has approximately 180,000 clones, 59% appearing once. Lesional scalp punch biopsies and peripheral blood came from alopecia areata patients. For this clone: The antigen is not known.

This receptor was identified in a human donor with alopecia areata. The material was CD4+ T cells sorted from blood, obtained at week 0.

CDR3 region: CAWSFPDRDKNIQYF. Here the CDR3 DNA reads TGTGCCTGGAGCTTCCCGGACAGAGACAAAAACATTCAGTACTTC. The chain combines TRBV30 with TRBJ2-4; a weak D match, TRBD1 (6 bases). The length of the CDR3 is 15 residues. Germline V lookup: CDR1 GTSNPN, CDR2 SVGIG (reference sequence). Trimming shortened V by 3 bases and J by 3 bases, and 15 bases separated the two germline ends.